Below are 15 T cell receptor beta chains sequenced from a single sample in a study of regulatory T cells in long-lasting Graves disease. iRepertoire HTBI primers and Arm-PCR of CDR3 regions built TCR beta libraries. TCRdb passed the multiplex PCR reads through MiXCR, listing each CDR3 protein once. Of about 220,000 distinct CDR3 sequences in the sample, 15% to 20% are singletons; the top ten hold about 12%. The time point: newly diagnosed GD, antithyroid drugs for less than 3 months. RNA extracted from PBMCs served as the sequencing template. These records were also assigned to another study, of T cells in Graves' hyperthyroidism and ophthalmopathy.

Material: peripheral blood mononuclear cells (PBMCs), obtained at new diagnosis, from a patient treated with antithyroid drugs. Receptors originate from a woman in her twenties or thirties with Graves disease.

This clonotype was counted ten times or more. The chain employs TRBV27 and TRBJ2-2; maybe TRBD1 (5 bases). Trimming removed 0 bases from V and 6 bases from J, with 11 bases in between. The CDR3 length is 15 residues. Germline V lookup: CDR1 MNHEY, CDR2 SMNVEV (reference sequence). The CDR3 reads CASSLSGAWAGELFF. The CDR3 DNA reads TGTGCCAGCAGTTTATCAGGGGCCTGGGCCGGGGAGCTGTTTTTT.

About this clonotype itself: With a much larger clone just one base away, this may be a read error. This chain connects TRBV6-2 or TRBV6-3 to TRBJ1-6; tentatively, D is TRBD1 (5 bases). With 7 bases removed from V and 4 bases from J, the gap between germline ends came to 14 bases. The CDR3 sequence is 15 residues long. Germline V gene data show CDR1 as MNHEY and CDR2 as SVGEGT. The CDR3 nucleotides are TGTGCCAGCAATAACGGGGCGGTTTATAATTCACCCCTCCACTTT. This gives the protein CASNNGAVYNSPLHF.

CDR3 loop: CASSVGGGIRTDTQYF. The CDR3 nucleotides read TGTGCCAGCAGCGTCGGGGGGGGTATCCGCACAGATACGCAGTATTTT. The chain couples TRBV9 to TRBJ2-3; 8 bases line up with TRBD2. Trimming at V came to 2 bases and at J to 1 base, leaving 6 bases not matched to a gene. CDR1 SGDLS and CDR2 YYNGEE come from the germline V gene. This CDR3 region has 16 residues.

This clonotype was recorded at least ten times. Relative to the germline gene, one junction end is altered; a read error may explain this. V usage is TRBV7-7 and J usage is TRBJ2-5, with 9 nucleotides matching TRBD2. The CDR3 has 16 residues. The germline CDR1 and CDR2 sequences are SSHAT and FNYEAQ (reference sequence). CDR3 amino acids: CASSLAAGGYQETQYF. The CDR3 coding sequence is TGTGCTAGCAGCTTAGCGGCGGGGGGGTACCAAGAGACCCAGTACTTC.

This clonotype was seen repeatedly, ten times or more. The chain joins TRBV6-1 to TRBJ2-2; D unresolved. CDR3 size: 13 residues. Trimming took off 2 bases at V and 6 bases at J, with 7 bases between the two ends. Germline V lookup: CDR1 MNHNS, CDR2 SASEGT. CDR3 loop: CASSEYSSGELFF. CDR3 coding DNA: TGTGCCAGCAGTGAATACTCCTCCGGGGAGCTGTTTTTT.

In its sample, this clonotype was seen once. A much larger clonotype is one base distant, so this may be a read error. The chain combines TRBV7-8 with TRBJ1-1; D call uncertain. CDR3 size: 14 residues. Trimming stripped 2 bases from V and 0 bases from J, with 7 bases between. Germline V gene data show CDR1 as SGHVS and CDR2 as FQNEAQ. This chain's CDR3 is CASSLTEMNTEAFF. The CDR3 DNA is TGTGCCAGCAGCTTAACAGAAATGAACACTGAAGCTTTCTTT.

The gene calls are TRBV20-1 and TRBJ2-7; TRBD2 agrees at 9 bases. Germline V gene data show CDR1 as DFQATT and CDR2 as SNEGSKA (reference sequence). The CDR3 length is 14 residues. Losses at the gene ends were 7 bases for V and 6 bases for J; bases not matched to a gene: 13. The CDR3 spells CSVVAGAPASEQYF. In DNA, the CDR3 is TGCAGTGTGGTAGCGGGGGCCCCGGCTAGCGAGCAGTACTTC.

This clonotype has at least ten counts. As DNA, the CDR3 is TGTGCCAGTAGTATCAGGGATAGCAATCAGCCCCAGCATTTT. It is translated as CASSIRDSNQPQHF. V usage is TRBV19 and J usage is TRBJ1-5; the D gene is possibly TRBD1 (5 bases). V was shortened by 3 bases and J by 0 bases, with 6 bases between the two germline ends. Germline assignment: CDR1 LNHDA and CDR2 SQIVND (reference sequence). The CDR3 extends over 14 amino acids.

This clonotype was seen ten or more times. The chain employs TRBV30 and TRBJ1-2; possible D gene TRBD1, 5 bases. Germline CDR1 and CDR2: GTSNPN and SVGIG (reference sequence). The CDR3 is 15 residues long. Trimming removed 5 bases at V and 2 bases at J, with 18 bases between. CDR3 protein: CAWVRPAAGNYGYTF. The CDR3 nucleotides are TGTGCCTGGGTTAGACCCGCGGCAGGGAACTATGGCTACACCTTC.

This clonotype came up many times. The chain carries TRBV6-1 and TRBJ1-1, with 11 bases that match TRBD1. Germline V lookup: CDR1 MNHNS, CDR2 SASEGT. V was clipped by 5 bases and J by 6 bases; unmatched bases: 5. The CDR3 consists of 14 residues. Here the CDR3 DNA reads TGTGCCAGCAGTTCCGGACAGGGGGCAGCTGAAGCTTTCTTT. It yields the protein CASSSGQGAAEAFF.

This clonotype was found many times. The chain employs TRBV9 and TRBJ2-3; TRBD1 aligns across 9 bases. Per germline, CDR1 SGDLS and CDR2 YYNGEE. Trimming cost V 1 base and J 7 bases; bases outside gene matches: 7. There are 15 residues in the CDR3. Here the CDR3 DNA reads TGTGCCAGCAGCGTAAGAACAGGGGGCGCGTATACGCAGTATTTT. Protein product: CASSVRTGGAYTQYF.

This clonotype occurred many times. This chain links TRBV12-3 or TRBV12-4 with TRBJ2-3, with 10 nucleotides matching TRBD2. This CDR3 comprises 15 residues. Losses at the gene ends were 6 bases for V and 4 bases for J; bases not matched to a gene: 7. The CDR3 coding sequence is TGTGCCAGCAGCGACGGGACTAGCGATTCAGATACGCAGTATTTT. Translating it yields CASSDGTSDSDTQYF.

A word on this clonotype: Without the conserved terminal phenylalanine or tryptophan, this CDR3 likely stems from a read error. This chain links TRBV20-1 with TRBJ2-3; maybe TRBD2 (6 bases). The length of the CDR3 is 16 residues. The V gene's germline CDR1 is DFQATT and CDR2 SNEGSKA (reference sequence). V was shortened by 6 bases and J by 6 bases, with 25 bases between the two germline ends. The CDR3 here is CSAPSVGGSRRDTQYV. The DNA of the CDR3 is TGCAGTGCCCCTTCCGTCGGGGGTTCCCGCAGGGATACGCAGTATGTT.

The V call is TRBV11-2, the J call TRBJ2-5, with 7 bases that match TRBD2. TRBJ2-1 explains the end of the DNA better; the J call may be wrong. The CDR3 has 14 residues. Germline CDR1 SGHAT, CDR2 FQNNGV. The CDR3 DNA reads TGTGCCAGCAGCTTATCTAGCGGAAACAATGAGCAGTTCTTC. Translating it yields CASSLSSGNNEQFF.

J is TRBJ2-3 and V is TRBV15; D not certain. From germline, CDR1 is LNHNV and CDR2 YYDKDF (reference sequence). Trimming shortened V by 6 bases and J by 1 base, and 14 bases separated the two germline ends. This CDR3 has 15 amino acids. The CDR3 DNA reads TGTGCCACCAGAGACTCCTTGGCTGGCACAGATACGCAGTATTTT. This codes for CATRDSLAGTDTQYF.